The 18 T cell receptor beta chains below were found in one sample sequenced in a study of cytotoxic CD8 clonotypes in ibrutinib-treated CLL. Only in-frame clones appear in the TCRdb table, and some are missing; sequencing was by immunoSEQ multiplex PCR. Among roughly 330,000 clones listed, under 70% were seen once. This specimen consisted of PBMCs, obtained after 36 months of ibrutinib treatment. The receptors stem from a human donor with chronic lymphocytic leukemia.

This chain joins TRBV6-5 and TRBJ1-6; 9 bases are a match to TRBD1. V dropped 5 bases and J dropped 10; count of bases not matched to a gene: 9. Per germline, CDR1 MNHEY and CDR2 SVGAGI. The CDR3 contains 15 residues. This CDR3 reads CASSNSGTGQSPLHF. Here the CDR3 DNA reads TGTGCCAGCAGTAATTCCGGGACAGGGCAGTCACCCCTCCACTTT.

The chain has TRBV6-5 and TRBJ2-1; 10 bases line up with TRBD1. J lost 8 bases, V lost 0 bases, and 7 bases had no gene match. Germline-derived CDR1 and CDR2 are MNHEY and SVGAGI. This CDR3 is built from 16 residues. The CDR3: CASSYSRDRGDDEQFF. The DNA of the CDR3 is TGTGCCAGCAGTTACTCGAGGGACAGGGGTGACGATGAGCAGTTCTTC.

The chain employs TRBV9 and TRBJ2-3; 10 positions agree with TRBD2. CDR1 is SGDLS, CDR2 YYNGEE, per germline. The CDR3 contains 16 residues. The trim removed 1 base at V and 3 bases at J, leaving 5 bases unmatched. The CDR3, as DNA: TGTGCCAGCAGCGTATCGCCTAGCGGGGGAACAGATACGCAGTATTTT. It codes for CASSVSPSGGTDTQYF.

This clone was detected a few times. The chain employs TRBV5-6 and TRBJ2-3; the D gene is possibly TRBD2 (6 bases). V shed 2 bases and J shed 7 bases, with 14 bases lying between them. The CDR3 contains 14 residues. From germline, CDR1 is SGHDT and CDR2 YYEEEE. The CDR3 DNA reads TGTGCCAGCAGCTTACGTGGAGGGGAAAATACGCAGTATTTT. This translates into CASSLRGGENTQYF.

V and J are TRBV19 and TRBJ2-2, with D possibly being TRBD1 (5 bases). V was pared by 3 bases and J by 3 bases, with 11 bases between. Germline V gives CDR1 LNHDA, CDR2 SQIVND (reference sequence). The CDR3 spans 15 residues. This CDR3 reads CASSISRAHTGELFF. The CDR3, as DNA: TGTGCCAGTAGTATTTCCAGGGCCCACACCGGGGAGCTGTTTTTT.

The chain links TRBV10-3 to TRBJ2-1, with TRBD2 as a possible D gene (6 bases). V was pared by 6 bases and J by 7 bases, with 16 bases between. The CDR3 runs to 14 residues. The germline gives CDR1 ENHRY, CDR2 SYGVKD. CDR3 amino acids: CAIRTRYQSNEQFF. The CDR3 region has the DNA TGTGCCATCAGGACTAGGTATCAATCGAATGAGCAGTTCTTC.

V is TRBV6-6 and J is TRBJ2-3; TRBD2 is a possible D gene (7 bases). This CDR3 contains 16 residues. Germline loops: CDR1 MNHNY, CDR2 SVGAGI (reference sequence). V was shortened by 6 bases and J by 2 bases, with 18 bases between the two germline ends. The CDR3 DNA reads as TGTGCCAGCAGCTCCTCTTTCGGGGGGCTCACAGATACGCAGTATTTT. Encoded protein: CASSSSFGGLTDTQYF.

This chain uses TRBV7-9 with TRBJ2-6; the D is unclear. Germline lookup yields CDR1 SEHNR and CDR2 FQNEAQ (reference sequence). Trimming shortened V by 3 bases and J by 1 base, and 10 bases separated the two germline ends. CDR3 length: 16 residues. CDR3 DNA sequence: TGTGCCAGCAGCTTCCAGATCTTGTCTGGGGCCAACGTCCTGACTTTC. Its protein is CASSFQILSGANVLTF.

The chain is built from TRBV7-2 and TRBJ1-1; D gene ambiguous. The germline V and J ends were trimmed by 1 base and 1 base, with 7 bases remaining between them. This CDR3 contains 14 residues. The germline gives CDR1 SGHTA, CDR2 FQGNSA. CDR3 amino acids: CASSLVAGNTEAFF. The CDR3 region has the DNA TGTGCCAGCAGCTTAGTAGCAGGGAACACTGAAGCTTTCTTT.

The J gene is TRBJ2-6, the V gene TRBV18, with no clear D. Trimming removed 0 bases at V and 0 bases at J, with 12 bases between. CDR3 length: 18 residues. CDR1 KGHSH and CDR2 LQKENI come from the germline V gene. For the CDR3, the DNA is TGTGCCAGCTCACCACCGAACAGCATGAGCTCTGGGGCCAACGTCCTGACTTTC. It encodes CASSPPNSMSSGANVLTF.

The chain carries TRBV6-5 and TRBJ1-1, with unresolved D. V was pared by 6 bases and J by 8 bases, with 16 bases between. The CDR3 length is 13 residues. CDR1 is MNHEY and CDR2 is SVGAGI in the germline V gene. CDR3 protein: CASRGQLLGEAFF. The DNA of the CDR3 is TGTGCCAGCAGGGGCCAGCTTCTGGGAGAAGCTTTCTTT.

In its sample, this clone was seen a few times. The chain uses TRBV7-8 and TRBJ2-1, with 9 nucleotides matching TRBD2. The germline V gene encodes CDR1 SGHVS and CDR2 FQNEAQ. The V segment lost 4 bases and the J segment 8 bases; nucleotides outside the gene matches: 15. CDR3 length equals 17 residues. This CDR3 reads CASSWRLIAGDRYEQFF. The CDR3 DNA follows: TGTGCCAGCAGCTGGCGGCTAATAGCGGGAGATAGGTATGAGCAGTTCTTC.

V usage is TRBV4-1 and J usage is TRBJ2-4; TRBD1 or TRBD2 may be the D gene (5 bases each). The germline gives CDR1 MGHRA, CDR2 YSYEKL. Trimming removed 3 bases at V and 0 bases at J, with 15 bases between. This CDR3 comprises 17 residues. CDR3 amino acids: CASSHTGPRLAKNIQYF. The DNA of the CDR3 is TGCGCCAGCAGCCATACGGGACCACGGTTAGCCAAAAACATTCAGTACTTC.

Comments on this clone: This same CDR3 is encoded by further DNA sequences in the sample. This chain links TRBV19 with TRBJ1-1; the D gene is possibly TRBD1 (6 bases). Germline V gene data show CDR1 as LNHDA and CDR2 as SQIVND (reference sequence). The length of the CDR3 is 13 residues. Trimming shortened V by 6 bases and J by 1 base, and 9 bases separated the two germline ends. The CDR3 loop reads CASRTGGNTEAFF. The CDR3 DNA sequence: TGTGCCAGTAGGACAGGAGGGAACACTGAAGCTTTCTTT.

The V gene is TRBV14, the J gene TRBJ1-2; no definite D call. The CDR3 covers 12 residues. The ends were cut back, 1 base at V and 8 bases at J, with 8 bases in the middle. The germline V gene has CDR1 SGHDN and CDR2 FVKESK. CDR3 amino acids: CASSQGKEGYTF. CDR3 bases: TGTGCCAGCAGCCAAGGGAAGGAGGGCTACACCTTC.

In this sample, this clone turned up once. V is TRBV25-1 and J is TRBJ2-1; 11 bases match TRBD2. After removal of 4 bases from V and 5 bases from J, the junction contained 1 base not matched to a gene. Germline CDR1 and CDR2: MGHDK and SYGVNS. The CDR3 contains 14 residues. CDR3 region: CASSGSGGDNEQFF. The CDR3, as DNA: TGTGCCAGCAGTGGTAGCGGGGGGGACAATGAGCAGTTCTTC.

The genes are TRBV9 and TRBJ1-2, with TRBD1 identical over 11 bases. V lost 0 bases and J lost 4; bases outside the gene matches: 5. Germline assignment: CDR1 SGDLS and CDR2 YYNGEE. The CDR3 runs to 16 residues. The DNA of the CDR3 is TGTGCCAGCAGCGTAGCCAGGACAGGGGGCTTCTATGGCTACACCTTC. Translation: CASSVARTGGFYGYTF.

The genes are TRBV5-6 and TRBJ1-1, with D uncertain. Germline CDR1 and CDR2: SGHDT and YYEEEE. Trimming stripped 6 bases from V and 1 base from J, with 10 bases between. CDR3 size: 13 residues. CDR3 in amino acids: CASNNGRNTEAFF. As DNA, the CDR3 is TGTGCCAGCAACAACGGACGGAACACTGAAGCTTTCTTT.